This TCR beta chain was observed in a study of OX40 agonist ivuxolimab in advanced cancers. Study as a whole: Ivuxolimab, an antibody acting as an agonist of OX40 (CD134), was used to treat patients. Cohort: about 82% men, mean age around 60, aged about 20 to 79.

Sequenced by immunoSEQ multiplex PCR; TCRdb stores in-frame clones only, minus some. This sample has 30,000 to 40,000 clones, with 65% to 90% found just once. A remark on this clone: Its antigen is still unknown.

Germline CDR1 reads MNHEY; CDR2 reads SMNVEV (reference sequence). V was pared by 1 base and J by 3 bases, with 7 bases between. There are 14 residues in the CDR3. Blood draws occurred at baseline, cycle 4 day 1, and cycle 7 day 1. Overall study findings and caveats: Low levels of normalized T-cell clonal expansion also appeared in some nonresponders.

The sequence derives from an adult with an advanced solid tumor such as melanoma, head and neck, liver or kidney cancer. The V call is TRBV27, the J call TRBJ1-5; D remains ambiguous. The sample in question was CD4+ or CD8+ T cells sorted from blood, obtained in a trial of the OX40 agonist ivuxolimab. The CDR3 sequence: CASSLLGDNQPQHF. CDR3 in DNA: TGTGCCAGCAGTTTATTGGGAGACAATCAGCCCCAGCATTTT.